This TCR beta chain was sequenced during a study of shared clonotypes between healthy human individuals. A note on this clone: The sample contains more than one DNA sequence encoding this CDR3.

Germline CDR1 is KGHSH and CDR2 is LQKENI. Trimming removed 3 bases at V and 0 bases at J, with 6 bases between. The CDR3 is made up of 13 amino acids. It was into CD45RA+ naive and CD45RA-negative memory subsets that the CD4+ cells were split. Genomic DNA of each subset was evenly split across several immunoSEQ plates. Per the study methods: Junction-only sequences produced by ImmunoSEQ had no quality scores, so filtering differed. Here immunoSEQ multiplex PCR was the method, and the copy in TCRdb shows in-frame clones only, minus some. The DNA was the basis for D and trimming; V, J and clone size are from that table. Of about 2.4 million clones in the sample, 80% to 95% were seen once.

The origin of this receptor is a man between 18 and 35 years old in good health. Some clones in this sample may be carry-over from other donors' samples. V is TRBV18 and J is TRBJ2-7; the D is unclear. Sequences were obtained from naive CD4+ T cells from PBMCs. Specified subset: CD45RA+ positively selected. The DNA of the CDR3 is TGTGCCAGCTCACCTGGCAGCTCCTACGAGCAGTACTTC. Its protein product is CASSPGSSYEQYF. The full variable domain, with the rest looked up from reference TRBV18 and TRBJ2-7, is NAGVMQNPRHLVRRRGQEARLRCSPMKGHSHVYWYRQLPEEGLKFMVYLQKENIIDESGMPKERFSAEFPKEGPSILRIQQVVRGDSAAYFCASSPGSSYEQYFGPGTRLTVT.